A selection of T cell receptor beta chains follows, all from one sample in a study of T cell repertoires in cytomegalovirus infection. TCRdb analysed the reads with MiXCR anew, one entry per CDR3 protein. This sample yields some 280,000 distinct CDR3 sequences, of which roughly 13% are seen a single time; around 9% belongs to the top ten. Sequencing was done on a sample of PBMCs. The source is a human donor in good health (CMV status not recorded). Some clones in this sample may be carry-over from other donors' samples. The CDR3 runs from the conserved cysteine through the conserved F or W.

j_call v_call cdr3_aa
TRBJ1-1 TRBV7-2 CASSPRGGRGTEAFF
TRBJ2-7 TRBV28 CASSLGWGEFYEQYF
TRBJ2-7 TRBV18 CASSPSGTGTYEQYF
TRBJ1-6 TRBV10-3 CAISEGSSPLHF
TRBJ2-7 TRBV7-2 CASRRLQGGSSEQYF
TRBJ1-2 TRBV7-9 CASSEGPDGYTF
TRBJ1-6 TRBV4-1 CASSQFPPETANNSPLHF
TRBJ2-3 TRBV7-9 CASSLVLAADTDTQYF
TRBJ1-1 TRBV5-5 CASSLYRANTEAFF
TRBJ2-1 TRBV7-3 CASSSGASGRRNEQFF
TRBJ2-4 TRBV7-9 CASTTGNIQYF
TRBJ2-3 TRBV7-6 CASTAPDRPGDTQYF
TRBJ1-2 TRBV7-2 CASSLASSPPGNGYTF
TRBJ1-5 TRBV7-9 CASSPTDRGMQPQHF
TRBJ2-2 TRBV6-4 CASSDGGQNTGELFF
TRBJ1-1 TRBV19 CASNSAGMNTEAFF
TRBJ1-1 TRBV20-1 CSARGNLAEAFF